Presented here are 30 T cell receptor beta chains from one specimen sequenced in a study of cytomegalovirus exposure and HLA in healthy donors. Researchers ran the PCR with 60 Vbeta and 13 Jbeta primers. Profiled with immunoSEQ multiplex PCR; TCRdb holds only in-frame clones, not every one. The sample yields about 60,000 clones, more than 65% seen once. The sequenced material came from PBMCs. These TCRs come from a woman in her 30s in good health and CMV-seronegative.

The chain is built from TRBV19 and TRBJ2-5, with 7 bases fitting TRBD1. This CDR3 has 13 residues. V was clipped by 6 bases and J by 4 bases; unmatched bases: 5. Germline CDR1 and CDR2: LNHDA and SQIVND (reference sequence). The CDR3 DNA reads TGTGCCAGTAGCGCACCAGGGGGAGAGACCCAGTACTTC. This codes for CASSAPGGETQYF.

CDR3 in DNA: TGTGCCAGCAGCTTGGCAGGGGGGAGGGAGACCCAGTACTTC. As protein: CASSLAGGRETQYF. The chain joins TRBV5-4 to TRBJ2-5; TRBD1 might be the D (7 bases). The ends were cut back, 0 bases at V and 5 bases at J, with 11 bases in the middle. Germline V gene data show CDR1 as SGHNT and CDR2 as YYREEE (reference sequence). This CDR3 is 14 amino acids long.

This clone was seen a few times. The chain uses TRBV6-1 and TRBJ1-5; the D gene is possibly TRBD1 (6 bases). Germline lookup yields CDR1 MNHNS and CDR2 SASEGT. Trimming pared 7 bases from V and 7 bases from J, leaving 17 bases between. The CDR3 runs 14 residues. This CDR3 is CASTLPGHPQPQHF. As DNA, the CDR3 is TGTGCCAGCACCCTGCCGGGACACCCGCAGCCCCAGCATTTT.

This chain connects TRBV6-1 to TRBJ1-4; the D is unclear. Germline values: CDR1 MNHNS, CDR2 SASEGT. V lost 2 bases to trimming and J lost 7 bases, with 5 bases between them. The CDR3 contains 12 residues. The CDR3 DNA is TGTGCCAGCAGTGAATGGAGTGAAAAACTGTTTTTT. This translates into CASSEWSEKLFF.

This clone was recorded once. The CDR3 DNA sequence: TGTGCCAGCAGCTCCACAGGGCGAACTGAAGCTTTCTTT. Translated, it gives CASSSTGRTEAFF. V gene TRBV7-3 combines with J gene TRBJ1-1, with a weak D call TRBD1 (6 bases). The CDR3 length is 13 residues. V was pared by 4 bases and J by 5 bases, with 11 bases between. Germline CDR1 SGHTA, CDR2 FQGTGA. The whole variable domain, filled in from reference TRBV7-3 and TRBJ1-1, reads GAGVSQTPSNKVTEKGKYVELRCDPISGHTALYWYRQSLGQGPEFLIYFQGTGAADDSGLPNDRFFAVRPEGSVSTLKIQRTERGDSAVYLCASSSTGRTEAFFGQGTRLTVV.

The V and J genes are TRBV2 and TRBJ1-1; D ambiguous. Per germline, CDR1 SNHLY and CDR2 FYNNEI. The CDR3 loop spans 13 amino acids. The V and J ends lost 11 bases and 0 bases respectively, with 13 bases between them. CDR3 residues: CAGREIMNTEAFF. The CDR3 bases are TGTGCCGGGCGGGAGATCATGAACACTGAAGCTTTCTTT.

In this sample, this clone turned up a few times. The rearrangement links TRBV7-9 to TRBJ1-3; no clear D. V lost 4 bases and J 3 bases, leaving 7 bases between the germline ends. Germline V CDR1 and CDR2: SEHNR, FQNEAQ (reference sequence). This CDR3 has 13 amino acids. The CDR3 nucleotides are TGTGCCAGCAGCTCCCCCTTTGGAAACACCATATATTTT. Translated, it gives CASSSPFGNTIYF.

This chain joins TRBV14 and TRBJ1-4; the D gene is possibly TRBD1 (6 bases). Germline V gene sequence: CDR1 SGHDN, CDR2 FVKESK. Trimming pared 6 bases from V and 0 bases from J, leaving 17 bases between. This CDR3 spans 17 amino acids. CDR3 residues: CASRSGTPDATNEKLFF. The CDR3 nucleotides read TGTGCCAGCAGGTCCGGGACACCGGATGCAACTAATGAAAAACTGTTTTTT.

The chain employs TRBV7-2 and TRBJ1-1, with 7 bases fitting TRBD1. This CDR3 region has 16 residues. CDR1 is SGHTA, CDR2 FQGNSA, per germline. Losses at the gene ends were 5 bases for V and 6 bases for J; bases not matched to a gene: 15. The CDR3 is CASSTARQGGRSEAFF. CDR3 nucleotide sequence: TGTGCCAGCAGCACGGCCCGACAGGGAGGACGGTCTGAAGCTTTCTTT.

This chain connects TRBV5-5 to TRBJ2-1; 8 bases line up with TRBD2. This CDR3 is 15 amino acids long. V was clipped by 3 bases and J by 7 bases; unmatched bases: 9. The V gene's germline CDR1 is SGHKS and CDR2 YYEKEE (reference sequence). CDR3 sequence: CASSWAGGLANEQFF. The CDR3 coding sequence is TGTGCCAGCAGCTGGGCCGGAGGACTAGCAAATGAGCAGTTCTTC. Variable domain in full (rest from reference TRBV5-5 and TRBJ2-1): DAGVTQSPTHLIKTRGQQVTLRCSPISGHKSVSWYQQVLGQGPQFIFQYYEKEERGRGNFPDRFSARQFPNYSSELNVNALLLGDSALYLCASSWAGGLANEQFFGPGTRLTVL.

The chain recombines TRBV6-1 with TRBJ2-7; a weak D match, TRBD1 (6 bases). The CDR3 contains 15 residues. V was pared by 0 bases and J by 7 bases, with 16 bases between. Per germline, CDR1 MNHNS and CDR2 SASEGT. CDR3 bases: TGTGCCAGCAGTGAAGCGGCCGGGACACTGGGGGAGCAGTACTTC. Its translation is CASSEAAGTLGEQYF.

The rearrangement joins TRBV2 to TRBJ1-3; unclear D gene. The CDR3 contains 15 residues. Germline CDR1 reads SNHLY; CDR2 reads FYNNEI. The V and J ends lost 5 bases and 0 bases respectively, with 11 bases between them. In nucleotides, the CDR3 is TGTGCCAGCAGTATAAGTACGAGCTCTGGAAACACCATATATTTT. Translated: CASSISTSSGNTIYF.

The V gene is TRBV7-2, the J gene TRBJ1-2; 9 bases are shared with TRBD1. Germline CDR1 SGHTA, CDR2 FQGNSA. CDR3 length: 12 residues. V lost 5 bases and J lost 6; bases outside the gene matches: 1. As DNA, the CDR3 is TGTGCCAGCAGCGGACAGGGGAATGGCTACACCTTC. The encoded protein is CASSGQGNGYTF.

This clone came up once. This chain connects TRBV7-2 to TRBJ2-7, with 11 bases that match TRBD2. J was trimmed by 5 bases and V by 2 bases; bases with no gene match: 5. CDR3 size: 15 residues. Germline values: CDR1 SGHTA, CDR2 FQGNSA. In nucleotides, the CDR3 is TGTGCCAGCAGCTTAACTAGCGGGAGACACAACGAGCAGTACGTC. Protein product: CASSLTSGRHNEQYV.

The CDR3 DNA sequence: TGTGCCAGTACTTCCCGGCAGACGGGGAACACTGAAGCTTTCTTT. Its translation: CASTSRQTGNTEAFF. The rearrangement uses TRBV19 and TRBJ1-1; D remains ambiguous. CDR1 is LNHDA and CDR2 is SQIVND in the germline V gene (reference sequence). The CDR3 has 15 amino acids. Trimming pared 7 bases from V and 1 base from J, leaving 16 bases between.

CDR3 sequence: CASSLDGEGNQPQHF. The CDR3 bases are TGCGCCAGCAGCTTGGACGGGGAGGGCAATCAGCCCCAGCATTTT. The genes are TRBV5-1 and TRBJ1-5; D gene uncertain. Trimming cost V 0 bases and J 2 bases, with 9 bases left between them. CDR3 length: 15 amino acids. Germline assignment: CDR1 SGHRS and CDR2 YFSETQ.

The CDR3 here is CASTTNYRGEQFF. DNA of the CDR3: TGTGCCAGCACCACCAATTACAGGGGAGAACAGTTCTTC. V gene TRBV9 combines with J gene TRBJ2-1, with 7 bases identical to TRBD1. The CDR3 extends over 13 amino acids. Germline V gene sequence: CDR1 SGDLS, CDR2 YYNGEE. The trim removed 6 bases at V and 13 bases at J, leaving 13 bases unmatched.

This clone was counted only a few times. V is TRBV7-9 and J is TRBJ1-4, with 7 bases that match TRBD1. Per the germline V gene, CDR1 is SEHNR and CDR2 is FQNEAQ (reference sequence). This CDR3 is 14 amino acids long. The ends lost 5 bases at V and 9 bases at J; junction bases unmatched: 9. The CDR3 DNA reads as TGTGCCAGCAGCCCTCCGACAGGGATTAAAAAACTGTTTTTT. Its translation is CASSPPTGIKKLFF.

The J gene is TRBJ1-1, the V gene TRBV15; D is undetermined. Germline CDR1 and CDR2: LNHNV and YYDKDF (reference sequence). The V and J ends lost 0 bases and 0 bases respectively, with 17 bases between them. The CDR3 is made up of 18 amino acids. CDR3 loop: CATSRDPYWRDLNTEAFF. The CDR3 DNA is TGTGCCACCAGCAGAGATCCTTACTGGCGGGATTTGAACACTGAAGCTTTCTTT. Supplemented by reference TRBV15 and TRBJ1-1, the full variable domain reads DAMVIQNPRYQVTQFGKPVTLSCSQTLNHNVMYWYQQKSSQAPKLLFHYYDKDFNNEADTPDNFQSRRPNTSFCFLDIRSPGLGDTAMYLCATSRDPYWRDLNTEAFFGQGTRLTVV.

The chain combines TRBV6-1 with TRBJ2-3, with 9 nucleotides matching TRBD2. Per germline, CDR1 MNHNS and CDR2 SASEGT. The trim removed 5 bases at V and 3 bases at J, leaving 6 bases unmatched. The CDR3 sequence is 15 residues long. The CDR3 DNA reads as TGTGCCAGCAGTTCACCGGGACTAGCAACAGATACGCAGTATTTT. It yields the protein CASSSPGLATDTQYF.

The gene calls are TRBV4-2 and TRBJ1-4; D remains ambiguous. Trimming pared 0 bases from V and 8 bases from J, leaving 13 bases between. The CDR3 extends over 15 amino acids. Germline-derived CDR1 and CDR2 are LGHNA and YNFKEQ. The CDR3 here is CASSQDRSTREKLFF. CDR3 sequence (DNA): TGTGCCAGCAGCCAAGACAGGTCAACTAGGGAAAAACTGTTTTTT.

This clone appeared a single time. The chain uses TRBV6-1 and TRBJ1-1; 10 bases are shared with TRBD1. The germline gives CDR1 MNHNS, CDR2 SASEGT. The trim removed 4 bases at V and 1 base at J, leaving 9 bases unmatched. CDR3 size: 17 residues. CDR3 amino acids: CASSGGRQGARNTEAFF. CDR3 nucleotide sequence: TGTGCCAGCAGTGGTGGACGACAGGGGGCAAGGAACACTGAAGCTTTCTTT.

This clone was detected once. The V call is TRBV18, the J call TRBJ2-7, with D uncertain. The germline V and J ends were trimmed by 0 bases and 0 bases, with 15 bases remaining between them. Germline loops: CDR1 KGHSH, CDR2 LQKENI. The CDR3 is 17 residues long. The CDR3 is CASSPPLGTRSSYEQYF. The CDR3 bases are TGTGCCAGCTCACCACCATTGGGTACGAGGAGCTCCTACGAGCAGTACTTC.

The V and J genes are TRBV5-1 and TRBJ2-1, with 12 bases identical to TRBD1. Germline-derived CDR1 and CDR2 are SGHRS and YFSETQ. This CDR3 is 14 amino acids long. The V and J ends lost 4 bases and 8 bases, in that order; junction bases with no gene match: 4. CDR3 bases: TGCGCCAGCAGCAGGGACAGGGGGCAAGATGAGCAGTTCTTC. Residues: CASSRDRGQDEQFF.

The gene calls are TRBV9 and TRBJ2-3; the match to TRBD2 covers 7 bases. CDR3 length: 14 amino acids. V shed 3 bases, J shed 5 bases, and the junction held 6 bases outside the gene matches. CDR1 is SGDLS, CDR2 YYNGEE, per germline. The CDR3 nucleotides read TGTGCCAGCAGCGGGGGAGCGGGGCAAGATACGCAGTATTTT. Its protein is CASSGGAGQDTQYF.

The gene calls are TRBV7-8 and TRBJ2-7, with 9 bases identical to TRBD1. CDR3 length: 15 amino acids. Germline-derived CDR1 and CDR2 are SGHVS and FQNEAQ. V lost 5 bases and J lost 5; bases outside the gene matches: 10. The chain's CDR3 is CASSAGTGYIHEQYF. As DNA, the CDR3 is TGTGCCAGCAGCGCCGGGACAGGGTATATCCACGAGCAGTACTTC.

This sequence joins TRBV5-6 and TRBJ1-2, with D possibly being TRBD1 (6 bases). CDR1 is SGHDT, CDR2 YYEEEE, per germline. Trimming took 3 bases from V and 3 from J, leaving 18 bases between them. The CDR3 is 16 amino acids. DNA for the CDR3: TGTGCCAGCAGCTGGGAATTACAGGGACGGGACTATGGCTACACCTTC. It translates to CASSWELQGRDYGYTF.

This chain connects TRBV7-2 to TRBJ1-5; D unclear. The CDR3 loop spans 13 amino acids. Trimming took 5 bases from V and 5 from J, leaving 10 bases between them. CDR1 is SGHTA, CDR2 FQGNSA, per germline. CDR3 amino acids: CASSPVEDQPQHF. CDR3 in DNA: TGTGCCAGCAGCCCAGTGGAGGATCAGCCCCAGCATTTT. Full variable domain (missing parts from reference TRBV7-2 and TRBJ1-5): GAGVSQSPSNKVTEKGKDVELRCDPISGHTALYWYRQSLGQGLEFLIYFQGNSAPDKSGLPSDRFSAERTGGSVSTLTIQRTQQEDSAVYLCASSPVEDQPQHFGDGTRLSIL.

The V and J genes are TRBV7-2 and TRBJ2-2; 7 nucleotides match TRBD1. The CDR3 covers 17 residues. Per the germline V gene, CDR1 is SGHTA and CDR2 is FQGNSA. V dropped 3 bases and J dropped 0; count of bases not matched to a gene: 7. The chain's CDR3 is CASSFASTGSNTGELFF. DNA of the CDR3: TGTGCCAGCAGCTTTGCGTCGACAGGGTCGAACACCGGGGAGCTGTTTTTT.

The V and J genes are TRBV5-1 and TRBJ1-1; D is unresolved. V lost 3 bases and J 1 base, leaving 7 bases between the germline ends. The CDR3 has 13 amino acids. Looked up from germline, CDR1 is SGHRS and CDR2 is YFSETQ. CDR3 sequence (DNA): TGCGCCAGCAGCTGGGCGAGGAACACTGAAGCTTTCTTT. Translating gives CASSWARNTEAFF.